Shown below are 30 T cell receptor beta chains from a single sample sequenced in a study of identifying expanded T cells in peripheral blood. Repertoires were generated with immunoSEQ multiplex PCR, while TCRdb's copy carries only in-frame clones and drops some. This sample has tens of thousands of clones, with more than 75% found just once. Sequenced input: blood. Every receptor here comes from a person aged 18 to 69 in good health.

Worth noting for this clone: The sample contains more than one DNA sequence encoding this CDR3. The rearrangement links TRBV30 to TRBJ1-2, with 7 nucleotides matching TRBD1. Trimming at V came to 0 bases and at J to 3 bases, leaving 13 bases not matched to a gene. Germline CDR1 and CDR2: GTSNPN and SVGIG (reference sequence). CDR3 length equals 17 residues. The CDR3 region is CAWSVLMGSGGDYGYTF. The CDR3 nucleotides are TGTGCCTGGAGTGTCCTAATGGGGTCAGGGGGAGACTATGGCTACACCTTC.

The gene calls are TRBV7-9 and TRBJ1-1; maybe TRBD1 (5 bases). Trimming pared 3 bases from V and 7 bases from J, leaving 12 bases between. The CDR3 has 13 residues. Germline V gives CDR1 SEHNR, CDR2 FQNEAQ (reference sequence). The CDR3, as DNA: TGTGCCAGCAGCTTTCAGGGCGAGGGTGAAGCTTTCTTT. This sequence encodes CASSFQGEGEAFF.

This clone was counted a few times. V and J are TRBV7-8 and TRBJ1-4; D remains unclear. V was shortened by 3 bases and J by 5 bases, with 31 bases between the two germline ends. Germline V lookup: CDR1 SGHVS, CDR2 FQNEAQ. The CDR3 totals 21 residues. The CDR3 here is CASSLLKKSGGREYRNEKLFF. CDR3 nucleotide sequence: TGTGCCAGCAGCTTGCTGAAGAAAAGTGGCGGCCGAGAATATCGAAATGAAAAACTGTTTTTT.

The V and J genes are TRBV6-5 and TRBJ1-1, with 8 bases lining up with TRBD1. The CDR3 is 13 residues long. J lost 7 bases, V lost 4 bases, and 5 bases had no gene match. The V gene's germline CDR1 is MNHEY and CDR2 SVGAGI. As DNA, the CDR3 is TGTGCCAGCAGTTTCGACAGGGGCCGTGAAGCTTTCTTT. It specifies CASSFDRGREAFF.

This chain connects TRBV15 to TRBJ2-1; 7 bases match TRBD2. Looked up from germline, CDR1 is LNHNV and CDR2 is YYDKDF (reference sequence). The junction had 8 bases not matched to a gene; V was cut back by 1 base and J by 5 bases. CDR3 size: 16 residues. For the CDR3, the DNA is TGTGCCACCAGCAGAGCGGGACTAAACCCCGACAATGAGCAGTTCTTC. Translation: CATSRAGLNPDNEQFF.

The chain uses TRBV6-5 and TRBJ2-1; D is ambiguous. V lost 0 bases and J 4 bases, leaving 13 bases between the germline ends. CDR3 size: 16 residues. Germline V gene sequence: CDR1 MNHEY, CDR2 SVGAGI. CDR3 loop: CASSYSSPIPYNEQFF. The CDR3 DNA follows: TGTGCCAGCAGTTACTCGAGTCCAATCCCTTACAATGAGCAGTTCTTC.

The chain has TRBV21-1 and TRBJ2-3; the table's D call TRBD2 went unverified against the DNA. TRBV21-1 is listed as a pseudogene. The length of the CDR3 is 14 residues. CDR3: CVPTAELRTDTQYF. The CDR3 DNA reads TGTGTCCCCACGGCAGAACTACGCACAGATACGCAGTATTTT.

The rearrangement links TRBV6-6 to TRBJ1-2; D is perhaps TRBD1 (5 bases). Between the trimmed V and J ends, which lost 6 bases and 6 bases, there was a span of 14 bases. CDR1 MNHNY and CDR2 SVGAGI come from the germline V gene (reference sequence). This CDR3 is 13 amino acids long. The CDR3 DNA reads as TGTGCCAGCAGACACCTCAGGGAAGATGGCTACACCTTC. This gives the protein CASRHLREDGYTF.

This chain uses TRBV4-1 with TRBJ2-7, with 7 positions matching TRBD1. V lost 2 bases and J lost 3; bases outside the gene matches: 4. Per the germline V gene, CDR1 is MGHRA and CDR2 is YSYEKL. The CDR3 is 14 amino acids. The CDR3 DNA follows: TGCGCCAGCAGCCAACCGGACAGGTTCTACGAGCAGTACTTC. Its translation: CASSQPDRFYEQYF.

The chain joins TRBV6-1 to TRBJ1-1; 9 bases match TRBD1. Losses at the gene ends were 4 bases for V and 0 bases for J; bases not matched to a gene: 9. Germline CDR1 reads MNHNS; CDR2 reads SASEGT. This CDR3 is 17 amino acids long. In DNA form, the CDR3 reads TGTGCCAGCAGTGTATTTATGACAGGGGGAATGAACACTGAAGCTTTCTTT. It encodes CASSVFMTGGMNTEAFF.

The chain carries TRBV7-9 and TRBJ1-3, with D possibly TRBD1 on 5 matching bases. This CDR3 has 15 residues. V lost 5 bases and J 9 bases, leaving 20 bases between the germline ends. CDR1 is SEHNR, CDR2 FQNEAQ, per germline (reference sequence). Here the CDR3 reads CASSQTGTARGTIYF. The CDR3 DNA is TGTGCCAGCAGCCAGACGGGGACCGCCCGGGGCACCATATATTTT.

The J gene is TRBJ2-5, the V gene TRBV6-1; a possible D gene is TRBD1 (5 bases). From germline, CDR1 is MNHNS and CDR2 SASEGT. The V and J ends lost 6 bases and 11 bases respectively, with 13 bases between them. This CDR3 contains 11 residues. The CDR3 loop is CASRVTAQQYF. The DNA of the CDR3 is TGTGCCAGCAGAGTGACAGCTCAGCAGTACTTC.

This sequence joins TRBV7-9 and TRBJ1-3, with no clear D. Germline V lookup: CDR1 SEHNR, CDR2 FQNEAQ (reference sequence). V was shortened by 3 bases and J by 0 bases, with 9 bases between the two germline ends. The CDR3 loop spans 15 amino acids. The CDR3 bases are TGTGCCAGCAGCTTTCAGCTATTCTCTGGAAACACCATATATTTT. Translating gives CASSFQLFSGNTIYF.

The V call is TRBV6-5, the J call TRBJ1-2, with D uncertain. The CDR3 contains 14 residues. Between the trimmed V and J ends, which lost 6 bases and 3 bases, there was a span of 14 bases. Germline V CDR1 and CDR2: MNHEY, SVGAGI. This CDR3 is CASRAGGVYYGYTF. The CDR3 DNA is TGTGCCAGCAGGGCTGGCGGGGTTTACTATGGCTACACCTTC.

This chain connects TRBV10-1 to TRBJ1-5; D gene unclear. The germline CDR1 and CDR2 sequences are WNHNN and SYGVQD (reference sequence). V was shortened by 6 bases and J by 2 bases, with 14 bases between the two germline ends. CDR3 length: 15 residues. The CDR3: CASRGSDGRNQPQHF. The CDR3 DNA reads TGCGCCAGCAGGGGATCGGACGGTCGCAATCAGCCCCAGCATTTT.

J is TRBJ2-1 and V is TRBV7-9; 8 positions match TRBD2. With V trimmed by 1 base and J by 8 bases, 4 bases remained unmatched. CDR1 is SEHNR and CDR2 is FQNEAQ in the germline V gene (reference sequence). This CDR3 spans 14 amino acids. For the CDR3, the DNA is TGTGCCAGCAGCTTAGGACTAGCGATCGATGAGCAGTTCTTC. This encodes CASSLGLAIDEQFF.

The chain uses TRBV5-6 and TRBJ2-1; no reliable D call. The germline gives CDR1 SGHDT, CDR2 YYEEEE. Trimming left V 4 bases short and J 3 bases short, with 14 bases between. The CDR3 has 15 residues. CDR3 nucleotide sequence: TGTGCCAGCAGCCACGGCAGTATGATCTACAATGAGCAGTTCTTC. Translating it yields CASSHGSMIYNEQFF.

The CDR3 region has the DNA TGCGCCAGCAGCTTGTTGCCAGGTCAAGAGACCCAGTACTTC. Translation gives CASSLLPGQETQYF. The chain recombines TRBV5-1 with TRBJ2-5; D is unclear. The germline V gene has CDR1 SGHRS and CDR2 YFSETQ. Trimming cost V 1 base and J 2 bases, with 9 bases left between them. CDR3 length: 14 residues.

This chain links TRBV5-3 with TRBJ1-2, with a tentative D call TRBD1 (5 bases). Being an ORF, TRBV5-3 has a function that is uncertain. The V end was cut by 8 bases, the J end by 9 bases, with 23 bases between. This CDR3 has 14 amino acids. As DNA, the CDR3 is TGTGCCAGCAGCAACGACGGTTGGGGCAAACGCTACACCTTC. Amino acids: CASSNDGWGKRYTF.

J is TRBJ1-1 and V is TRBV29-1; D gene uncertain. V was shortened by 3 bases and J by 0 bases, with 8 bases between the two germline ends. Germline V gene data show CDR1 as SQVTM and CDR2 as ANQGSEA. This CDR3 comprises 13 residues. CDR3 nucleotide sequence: TGCAGCGTTGACAACAGAGTGAACACTGAAGCTTTCTTT. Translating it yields CSVDNRVNTEAFF.

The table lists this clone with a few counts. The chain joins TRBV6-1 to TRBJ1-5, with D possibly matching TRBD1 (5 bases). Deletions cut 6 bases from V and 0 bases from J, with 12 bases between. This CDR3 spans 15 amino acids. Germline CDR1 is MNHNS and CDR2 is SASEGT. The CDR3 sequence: CASSGLTDSNQPQHF. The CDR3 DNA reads TGTGCCAGCAGCGGTTTGACAGATAGCAATCAGCCCCAGCATTTT.

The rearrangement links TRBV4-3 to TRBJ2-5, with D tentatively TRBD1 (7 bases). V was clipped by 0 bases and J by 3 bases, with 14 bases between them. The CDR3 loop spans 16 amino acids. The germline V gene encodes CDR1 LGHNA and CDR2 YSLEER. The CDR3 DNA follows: TGCGCCAGCAGCCAAGAGAGGGCCAGGGGGGAAGAGACCCAGTACTTC. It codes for CASSQERARGEETQYF.

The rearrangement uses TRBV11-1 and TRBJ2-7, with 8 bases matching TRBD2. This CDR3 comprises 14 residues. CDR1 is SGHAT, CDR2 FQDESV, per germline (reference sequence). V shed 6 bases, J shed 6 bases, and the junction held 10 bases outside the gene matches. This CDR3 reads CASSPGGASREQYF. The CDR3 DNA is TGTGCCAGCAGTCCGGGGGGGGCGAGTCGCGAGCAGTACTTC.

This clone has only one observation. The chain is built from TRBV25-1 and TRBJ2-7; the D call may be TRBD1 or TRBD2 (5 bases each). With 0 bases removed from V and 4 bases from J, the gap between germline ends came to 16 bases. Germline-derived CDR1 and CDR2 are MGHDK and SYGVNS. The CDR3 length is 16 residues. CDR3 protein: CASSEYGTLGLYEQYF. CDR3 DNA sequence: TGTGCCAGCAGTGAATACGGGACCCTCGGGTTGTACGAGCAGTACTTC.

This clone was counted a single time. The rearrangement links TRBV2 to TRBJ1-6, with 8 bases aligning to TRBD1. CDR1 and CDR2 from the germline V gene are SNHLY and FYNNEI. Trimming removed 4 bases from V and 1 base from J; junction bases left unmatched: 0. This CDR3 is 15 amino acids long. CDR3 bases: TGTGCCAGCAGTGGACAGGGGTCCTATAATTCACCCCTCCACTTT. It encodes CASSGQGSYNSPLHF.

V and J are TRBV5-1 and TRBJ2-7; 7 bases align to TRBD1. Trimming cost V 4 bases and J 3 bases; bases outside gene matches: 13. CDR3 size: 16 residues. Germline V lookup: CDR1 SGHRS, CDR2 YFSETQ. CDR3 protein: CASSPSRSTGRYEQYF. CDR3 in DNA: TGCGCCAGCAGCCCTTCAAGGTCGACAGGGCGCTACGAGCAGTACTTC.

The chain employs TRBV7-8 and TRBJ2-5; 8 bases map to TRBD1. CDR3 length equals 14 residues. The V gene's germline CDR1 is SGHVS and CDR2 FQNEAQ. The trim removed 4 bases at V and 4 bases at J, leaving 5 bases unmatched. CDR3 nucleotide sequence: TGTGCCAGCAGCTCGACAGGGGCGGGAGAGACCCAGTACTTC. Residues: CASSSTGAGETQYF.

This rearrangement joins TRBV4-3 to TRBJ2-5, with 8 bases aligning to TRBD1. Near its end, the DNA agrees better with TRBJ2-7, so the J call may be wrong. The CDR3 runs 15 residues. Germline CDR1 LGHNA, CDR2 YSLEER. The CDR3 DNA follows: TGCGCCAGCAGCCAAACCCGACAGGGGCGAGACGAGCAGTACTTC. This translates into CASSQTRQGRDEQYF.

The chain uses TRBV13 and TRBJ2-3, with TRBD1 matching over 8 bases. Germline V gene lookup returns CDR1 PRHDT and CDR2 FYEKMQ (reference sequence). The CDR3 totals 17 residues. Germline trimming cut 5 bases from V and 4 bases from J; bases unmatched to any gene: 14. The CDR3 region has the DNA TGTGCCAGCAGCCCCTACTCAGCGACAGGGGCTGCAGATACGCAGTATTTT. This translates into CASSPYSATGAADTQYF.

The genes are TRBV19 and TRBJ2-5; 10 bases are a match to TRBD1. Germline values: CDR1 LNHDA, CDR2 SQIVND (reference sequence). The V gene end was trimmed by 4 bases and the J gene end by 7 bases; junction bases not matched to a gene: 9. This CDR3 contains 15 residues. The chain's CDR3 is CASSTSGQGVGTQYF. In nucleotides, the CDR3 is TGTGCCAGTAGTACCAGTGGACAGGGGGTGGGGACCCAGTACTTC.